This T cell receptor beta chain was sequenced during a study of control samples from healthy donors and cancer patients. Only in-frame clones appear in the TCRdb table, and some are missing; sequencing was by immunoSEQ multiplex PCR. The repertoire holds over 200,000 clones, with approximately 80% as singletons. The source material was PBMCs. This receptor was obtained from a woman aged 55-75 years with lung cancer.

As DNA, the CDR3 is TGTGCCAGCAGACGACAGGGTTCCAACTATGGCTACACCTTC. This gives the protein CASRRQGSNYGYTF. The chain combines TRBV13 with TRBJ1-2; TRBD1 agrees at 7 bases. Germline V gives CDR1 PRHDT, CDR2 FYEKMQ (reference sequence). The junction had 6 bases not matched to a gene; V was cut back by 6 bases and J by 2 bases. The CDR3 sequence is 14 residues long. Supplemented by reference TRBV13 and TRBJ1-2, the full variable domain reads AAGVIQSPRHLIKEKRETATLKCYPIPRHDTVYWYQQGPGQDPQFLISFYEKMQSDKGSIPDRFSAQQFSDYHSELNMSSLELGDSALYFCASRRQGSNYGYTFGSGTRLTVV.